Listed here are 6 T cell receptor beta chains from one sample, sequenced in a study of shared clonotypes between healthy human individuals. TCRdb keeps only in-frame clones here, not all; method: immunoSEQ multiplex PCR. The sample holds around 2.1 million clones, almost 96% seen once. Sequencing was performed on naive CD4+ T cells sorted from blood. Subset noted: CD45RA+ positively selected. These TCRs come from a man younger than 35 in good health.

This rearrangement joins TRBV10-3 to TRBJ1-2; D not certain. The germline V and J ends were trimmed by 3 bases and 6 bases, with 8 bases remaining between them. The germline CDR1 and CDR2 sequences are ENHRY and SYGVKD. This CDR3 is 12 amino acids long. This CDR3 reads CAISDSRDGYTF. Written as DNA, the CDR3 is TGTGCCATCAGTGATTCACGGGATGGCTACACCTTC.

This clone has a single count. One end of the junction varies from germline; a read error may be responsible. The chain recombines TRBV5-1 with TRBJ2-7; 11 bases are shared with TRBD1. The germline V gene encodes CDR1 SGHRS and CDR2 YFSETQ. The length of the CDR3 is 15 residues. CDR3 bases: TGCGCCAGCAGCTTGGCGACGGGACAGGGGGGTCTGTCGGACTTC. It is translated as CASSLATGQGGLSDF.

The V and J genes are TRBV6-1 and TRBJ1-4; no reliable D call. The CDR3 consists of 13 residues. V lost 6 bases and J 0 bases, leaving 5 bases between the germline ends. Germline lookup yields CDR1 MNHNS and CDR2 SASEGT. CDR3 DNA sequence: TGTGCCAGCAGGACACCAACTAATGAAAAACTGTTTTTT. Protein product: CASRTPTNEKLFF.

With regard to this clone: Other nucleotide sequences from this sample produce the same CDR3. CDR3 amino acids: CASSSGNTDTQYF. CDR3 nucleotides: TGTGCCAGCAGTTCTGGGAATACAGATACGCAGTATTTT. The V and J genes are TRBV6-1 and TRBJ2-3; D is uncertain. In germline, CDR1 is MNHNS, CDR2 SASEGT. There are 13 residues in the CDR3. V was trimmed by 5 bases and J by 3 bases, leaving 9 bases between them.

CDR3 DNA: TGTGCCAGCAGTGCGTTTGGACAGTTTGACTCTGGAAACACCATATATTTT. This gives the protein CASSAFGQFDSGNTIYF. The rearrangement links TRBV6-1 to TRBJ1-3; tentative D call: TRBD1 (6 bases). The germline V gene has CDR1 MNHNS and CDR2 SASEGT. The CDR3 totals 17 residues. Trimming took 4 bases from V and 0 from J, leaving 16 bases between them.

The CDR3 sequence is CASRGLGLAIADTQYF. DNA of the CDR3: TGTGCCAGCAGGGGCCTCGGACTAGCGATCGCAGATACGCAGTATTTT. The chain combines TRBV11-2 with TRBJ2-3; 9 nucleotides line up with TRBD2. Unmatched junction bases numbered 11, after V lost 6 bases and J lost 4 bases. The germline V gene encodes CDR1 SGHAT and CDR2 FQNNGV. The CDR3 has 16 amino acids.